Below are 18 T cell receptor beta chains sequenced from a single sample in a study of glioma-infiltrating T cells. Amplification of TCR alpha and beta CDR3 regions from RNA used iRepertoire nested multiplex PCR. From the multiplex PCR reads, TCRdb called clonotypes with MiXCR, one entry per CDR3 protein. The repertoire holds about 180,000 distinct CDR3 sequences, with more than 35% as singletons. Material: glioma tissue, nonneoplastic brain tissue, or PBMCs (not recorded which). Receptors were obtained from a human donor with low-grade glioma or glioblastoma, undergoing nonglioma brain surgery, or in good health (not recorded which).

This clonotype was counted at least ten times. The V and J genes are TRBV27 and TRBJ1-6; tentatively, D is TRBD1 (5 bases). This CDR3 spans 16 amino acids. V lost 3 bases to trimming and J lost 5 bases, with 14 bases between them. Germline V gene sequence: CDR1 MNHEY, CDR2 SMNVEV (reference sequence). The DNA of the CDR3 is TGTGCCAGCAGTTTCCACCGGGGGTCAAATAATTCACCCCTCCACTTT. Its translation: CASSFHRGSNNSPLHF.

Turning to this clonotype: A much larger clone lies one base from this, so it may be a read error. The chain uses TRBV20-1 and TRBJ2-3, with D possibly TRBD2 on 5 matching bases. Deletions cut 3 bases from V and 13 bases from J, with 17 bases between. The CDR3 loop spans 12 amino acids. Germline V CDR1 and CDR2: DFQATT, SNEGSKA (reference sequence). The CDR3 loop is CSASNLRTGKYF. The CDR3 region has the DNA TGCAGTGCTAGCAACCTGCGGACGGGGAAGTATTTT.

This clonotype has ten or more counts. The chain joins TRBV6-1 to TRBJ2-7; D not certain. V was clipped by 2 bases and J by 0 bases, with 5 bases between them. Per the germline V gene, CDR1 is MNHNS and CDR2 is SASEGT. CDR3 length equals 13 residues. DNA for the CDR3: TGTGCCAGCAGTGAACCATACTCCTACGAGCAGTACTTC. It encodes CASSEPYSYEQYF.

As for this clonotype: Since a much larger clone is just one base distant, this may be a read error. The chain is built from TRBV28 and TRBJ2-1; perhaps D is TRBD1 or TRBD2 (5 bases each). V lost 10 bases, J lost 4 bases, and 17 bases lay in between. The CDR3 has 14 residues. Germline loops: CDR1 MDHEN, CDR2 SYDVKM. CDR3 residues: CATLPGRGYNEQFF. DNA for the CDR3: TGTGCCACCCTACCGGGACGGGGATACAATGAGCAGTTCTTC.

At least ten counts were recorded for this clonotype. The rearrangement joins TRBV20-1 to TRBJ2-3; 8 nucleotides match TRBD2. There are 18 residues in the CDR3. The J segment lost 2 bases and the V segment lost 0 bases, leaving 13 bases of the junction unmatched. The germline gives CDR1 DFQATT, CDR2 SNEGSKA (reference sequence). The CDR3 bases are TGCAGTGCTAGAGACGCAGGCGGGACTAGGATTGACACAGATACGCAGTATTTT. Its translation is CSARDAGGTRIDTDTQYF.

This clonotype occurred many times. This chain connects TRBV20-1 to TRBJ2-5; TRBD2 aligns across 8 bases. The CDR3 has 14 amino acids. Germline CDR1 is DFQATT and CDR2 is SNEGSKA (reference sequence). Trimming at V came to 5 bases and at J to 4 bases, leaving 9 bases not matched to a gene. Written as DNA, the CDR3 is TGCAGTGCTTGGGGTCCGGCGGGAGGAGAGACCCAGTACTTC. It is translated as CSAWGPAGGETQYF.

This clonotype was counted once. One end of the junction is discordant with germline, which a read error may explain. J is TRBJ2-1 and V is TRBV20-1; no definite D call. The germline CDR1 and CDR2 sequences are DFQATT and SNEGSKA (reference sequence). The CDR3 length is 12 residues. The CDR3 nucleotides read TGCAGTGCTAGAGACCCCCTGTATGAGCAGTTATTC. It specifies CSARDPLYEQLF.

This clonotype was observed at least ten times. This chain uses TRBV6-6 with TRBJ2-1; 12 nucleotides line up with TRBD2. V shed 2 bases and J 7 bases; nucleotides not matched to a gene: 9. Germline CDR1 reads MNHNY; CDR2 reads SVGAGI (reference sequence). This CDR3 has 17 amino acids. The CDR3, as DNA: TGTGCCAGCAGTTACCTCAGGACTAGCGGGAAGGGGAATGAGCAGTTCTTC. Its translation: CASSYLRTSGKGNEQFF.

This clonotype has just a few counts. This chain connects TRBV5-1 to TRBJ2-5, with D maybe TRBD2 (6 bases). This CDR3 has 13 residues. CDR1 and CDR2 from the germline V gene are SGHRS and YFSETQ. V was clipped by 4 bases and J by 4 bases, with 11 bases between them. CDR3 amino acids: CASSEQAGETQYF. DNA of the CDR3: TGCGCCAGCAGCGAGCAAGCGGGAGAGACCCAGTACTTC.

On this clonotype itself: A much larger clonotype is one base distant, so this may be a read error. The chain couples TRBV2 to TRBJ1-2, with a weak D call TRBD1 (5 bases). The germline V and J ends were trimmed by 7 bases and 4 bases, with 22 bases remaining between them. Germline V gene data show CDR1 as SNHLY and CDR2 as FYNNEI. CDR3 length: 16 residues. CDR3 in amino acids: CASTLETASRSYGYTF. The CDR3 DNA reads as TGTGCCAGCACCCTGGAGACAGCTTCAAGGAGCTATGGCTACACCTTC.

The CDR3 region is CAWSVRAGDGEAFF. The CDR3 DNA sequence: TGTGCCTGGAGTGTACGGGCAGGGGATGGTGAAGCTTTCTTT. The chain carries TRBV30 and TRBJ1-1; weak D call: TRBD1 (6 bases). The CDR3 sequence is 14 residues long. Germline V gene data show CDR1 as GTSNPN and CDR2 as SVGIG (reference sequence). V was trimmed by 0 bases and J by 7 bases, leaving 15 bases between them.

Notes on this clonotype: A much larger clone sits a single nucleotide away, making a read error possible. V usage is TRBV4-1 and J usage is TRBJ1-1; no reliable D call. The CDR3 runs 13 residues. CDR1 is MGHRA and CDR2 is YSYEKL in the germline V gene. CDR3 nucleotide sequence: TGCGCCAGAAGCCAAGGTGGGAGCACTGAAGCTTTCTTT. This translates into CARSQGGSTEAFF.

V gene TRBV12-3 or TRBV12-4 combines with J gene TRBJ2-3; TRBD2 matches at 7 bases. The CDR3 sequence is 14 residues long. Germline trimming cut 6 bases from V and 0 bases from J; bases unmatched to any gene: 3. The CDR3 spells CASRPSGSTDTQYF. In DNA form, the CDR3 reads TGTGCCAGCAGGCCTAGCGGTAGCACAGATACGCAGTATTTT.

This clonotype was observed a handful of times. The chain recombines TRBV3-1 with TRBJ2-7; D is perhaps TRBD1 (6 bases). The V and J ends lost 2 bases and 0 bases respectively, with 14 bases between them. The CDR3 sequence is 16 residues long. The V gene's germline CDR1 is LGHDT and CDR2 YNNKEL (reference sequence). CDR3 protein: CASSQTGKGHSYEQYF. The DNA for the CDR3 is TGTGCCAGCAGCCAAACAGGGAAAGGGCACTCCTACGAGCAGTACTTC.

The J gene is TRBJ1-2, the V gene TRBV3-1; D remains ambiguous. Germline V gene sequence: CDR1 LGHDT, CDR2 YNNKEL (reference sequence). The CDR3 totals 15 residues. V lost 3 bases to trimming and J lost 8 bases, with 19 bases between them. Written as DNA, the CDR3 is TGTGCCAGCAGCCAGGGGAGCCCCGCTCGCAGGGGCTACACCTTC. It yields the protein CASSQGSPARRGYTF.

This clonotype was seen many times. The V and J genes are TRBV27 and TRBJ1-4; D unresolved. Trimming left V 5 bases short and J 5 bases short, with 15 bases between. This CDR3 is 15 amino acids long. Germline CDR1 reads MNHEY; CDR2 reads SMNVEV (reference sequence). CDR3: CASSPTIDPNEKLFF. The CDR3, as DNA: TGTGCCAGCAGTCCTACCATCGACCCCAATGAAAAACTGTTTTTT.

In this sample, this clonotype turned up many times. The chain employs TRBV7-3 and TRBJ2-1, with D possibly being TRBD2 (5 bases). Between the trimmed V and J ends, which lost 1 base and 1 base, there was a span of 8 bases. The CDR3 has 15 residues. CDR1 is SGHTA and CDR2 is FQGTGA in the germline V gene. CDR3 sequence: CASSLRGSSYNEQFF. The CDR3 region has the DNA TGTGCCAGCAGCTTAAGAGGGTCGTCCTACAATGAGCAGTTCTTC.

This clonotype was observed many times. The chain employs TRBV27 and TRBJ1-1; 9 nucleotides match TRBD1. The germline V gene has CDR1 MNHEY and CDR2 SMNVEV (reference sequence). With 5 bases clipped from V and 8 bases from J, the junction kept 6 bases outside the gene matches. This CDR3 is 13 amino acids long. The CDR3 loop is CASSLNRGQEAFF. The CDR3 DNA follows: TGTGCCAGCAGTCTCAACAGGGGGCAGGAAGCTTTCTTT.